This T cell receptor beta chain emerged from a study of blood T cell repertoires in COVID-19. Study summary: The study drew acute and convalescent COVID-19 samples from the United States, Italy and Spain. Sample material is recorded as cDNA or gDNA derived from T cells, B-cell-depleted T cells, or PBMCs.

This CDR3 spans 18 amino acids. Trimming removed 4 bases from V and 4 bases from J; junction bases left unmatched: 13. The germline gives CDR1 LGHNA, CDR2 YNFKEQ. Methods used by the authors: Amplification of reference gene primers provided the estimated nucleated cell counts. Here immunoSEQ multiplex PCR was the method, and the copy in TCRdb shows in-frame clones only, minus some. V and J calls and clone size are those listed in that table; D and trimming were worked out from the DNA. The sample lists 200,000 to 250,000 clones; roughly nine tenths were seen once. The genes are TRBV4-2 and TRBJ2-7, with 13 positions matching TRBD2. Sample: PBMCs or T cells enriched from blood (not recorded which). The sequence came from a woman in her twenties or thirties who had recovered from COVID-19. The CDR3 reads CASSRGLAGLEGGYEQYF. CDR3 in DNA: TGTGCCAGCAGCCGGGGACTAGCGGGGCTTGAGGGAGGGTACGAGCAGTACTTC.